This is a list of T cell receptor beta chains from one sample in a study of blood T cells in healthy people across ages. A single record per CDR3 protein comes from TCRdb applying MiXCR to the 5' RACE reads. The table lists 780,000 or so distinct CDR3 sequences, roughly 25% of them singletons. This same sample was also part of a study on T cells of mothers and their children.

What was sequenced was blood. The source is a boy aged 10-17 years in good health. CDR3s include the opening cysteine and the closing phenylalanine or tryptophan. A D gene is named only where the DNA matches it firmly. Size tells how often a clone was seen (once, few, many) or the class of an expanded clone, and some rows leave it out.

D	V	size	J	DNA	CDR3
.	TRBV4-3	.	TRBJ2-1	TGCGCCAGCAGCCAAGTGTTAGCTGATAGAGGCGTTGAGCAGTTCTTC	CASSQVLADRGVEQFF
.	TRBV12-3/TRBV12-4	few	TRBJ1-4	TGTGCCAGCATCCCAGCAACTAATGAAAAACTGTTTTTT	CASIPATNEKLFF
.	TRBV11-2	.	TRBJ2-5	TGTGCCAGCAGCTCCTACTCGCGGGGACAAGAGACCCAGTACTTC	CASSSYSRGQETQYF
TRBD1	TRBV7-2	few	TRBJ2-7	TGTGCCAGCAGCGCCGGACAGGGTCGGTCCTACGAGCAGTACTTC	CASSAGQGRSYEQYF
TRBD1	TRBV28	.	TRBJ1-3	TGTGCCAGCAGTCTCTGGGGACAGTACTCTGGAAACACCATATATTTT	CASSLWGQYSGNTIYF
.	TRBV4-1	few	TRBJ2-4	TGCGCCAGCAGCCAAGTCCACTCAGCCAAAAACATTCAGTACTTC	CASSQVHSAKNIQYF
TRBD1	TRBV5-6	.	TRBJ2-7	TGTGCCAGCAGCATCGGACAGGGGATTTACGAGCAGTACTTC	CASSIGQGIYEQYF
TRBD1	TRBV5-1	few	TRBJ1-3	TGCGCCAGCAGCTTGACCCCTGACAGGGCCGGAAACACCATATATTTT	CASSLTPDRAGNTIYF
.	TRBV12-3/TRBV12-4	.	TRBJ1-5	TGTGCCAGCAGTTTATTGGTCGGACAAAATCAGCCCCAGCATTTT	CASSLLVGQNQPQHF
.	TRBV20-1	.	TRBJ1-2	TGCAGTGCTGCCCCGAGACAGTTCTATGGCTACACCTTC	CSAAPRQFYGYTF
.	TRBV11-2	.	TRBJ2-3	TGTGCCAGCAGTAGGAGTGGCGGGGGCCCCCTCACGAATACGCAGTATTTT	CASSRSGGGPLTNTQYF
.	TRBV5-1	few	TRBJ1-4	TGCGCCAGCAGCGGCGGACCTGCAACTAATGAAAAACTGTTTTTT	CASSGGPATNEKLFF
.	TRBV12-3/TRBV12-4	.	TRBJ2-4	TGTGCCAGCAGTTTTCTAGGAAATAACATTCAGTACTTC	CASSFLGNNIQYF
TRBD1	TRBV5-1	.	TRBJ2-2	TGCGCCAGCAGCTTGGGGACAGGGGCCTGGTCCACCGGGGAGCTGTTTTTT	CASSLGTGAWSTGELFF
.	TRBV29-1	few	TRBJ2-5	TGCAGCATCCCCCGGGGCCAAGAGACCCAGTACTTC	CSIPRGQETQYF
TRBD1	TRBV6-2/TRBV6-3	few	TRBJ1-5	TGTGCCAGCAGTTCTTGGGACAGGGGGGATCAGCCCCAGCATTTT	CASSSWDRGDQPQHF
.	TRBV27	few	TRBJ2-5	TGTGCCAGCAGGGGAACAGGGACATGGACCCAGTACTTC	CASRGTGTWTQYF
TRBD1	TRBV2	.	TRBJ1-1	TGTGCCAGCAGTGTCTTCGGACAGGACACTGAAGCTTTCTTT	CASSVFGQDTEAFF
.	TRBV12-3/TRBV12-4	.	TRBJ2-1	TGTGCCAGCAGTTTGGGAGTAGCGAGCTCCTACAATGAGCAGTTCTTC	CASSLGVASSYNEQFF
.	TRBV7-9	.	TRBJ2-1	TGTGCCAGCAGCTTAGCGAAACTTAATGAGCAGTTCTTC	CASSLAKLNEQFF
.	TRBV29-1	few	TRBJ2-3	TGCAGCGGGTCCCCGGGGGGCGGGACAGATACGCAGTATTTT	CSGSPGGGTDTQYF
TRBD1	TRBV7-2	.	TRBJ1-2	TGTGCCAGCAGCTCGGACAGGGTTCCCTATGGCTACACCTTC	CASSSDRVPYGYTF
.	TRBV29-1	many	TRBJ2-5	TGCAGCGTTGAAGCAAACCAGAGGGGAGAGACCCAGTACTTC	CSVEANQRGETQYF
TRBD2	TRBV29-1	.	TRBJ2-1	TGCAGCGCCGCGGGGGGAGTGAATGAGCAGTTCTTC	CSAAGGVNEQFF
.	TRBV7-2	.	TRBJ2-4	TGTGCCAGCAGCTTTACAGCCAAAAACATTCAGTACTTC	CASSFTAKNIQYF
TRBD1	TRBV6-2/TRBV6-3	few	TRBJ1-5	TGTGCCAGCAGTTCGGGGACAGTGTGGAGCAATCAGCCCCAGCATTTT	CASSSGTVWSNQPQHF
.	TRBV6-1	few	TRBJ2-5	TGTGCCAGCAGGGGGGGCGGGACGGAGACCCAGTACTTC	CASRGGGTETQYF
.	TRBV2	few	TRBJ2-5	TGTGCCAGCAGTGGGGCCGCGACTCAGACCCAGTACTTC	CASSGAATQTQYF
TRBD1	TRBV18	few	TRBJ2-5	TGTGCCAGCTCAGTCTCGGTACAGGGGTTTCGCGGGCGAGAGACCCAGTACTTC	CASSVSVQGFRGRETQYF
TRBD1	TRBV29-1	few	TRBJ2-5	TGCAGCGTTGTTCCGGACAGGGTAATAGAGACCCAGTACTTC	CSVVPDRVIETQYF
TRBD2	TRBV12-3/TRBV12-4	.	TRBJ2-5	TGTGCCAGCAGTTTACCCGGACTAGCAAAAGAGACCCAGTACTTC	CASSLPGLAKETQYF
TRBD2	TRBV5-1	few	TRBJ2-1	TGCGCCAGCAGCCACCCTTCTAGCGGGGGGACCTACAATGAGCAGTTCTTC	CASSHPSSGGTYNEQFF
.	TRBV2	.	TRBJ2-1	TGTGCCAGCAGTGATGCAGTCACCTACAATGAGCAGTTCTTC	CASSDAVTYNEQFF
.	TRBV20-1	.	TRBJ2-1	TGCAGTGCTAGAGATCAAAAAGACAATGAGCAGTTCTTC	CSARDQKDNEQFF
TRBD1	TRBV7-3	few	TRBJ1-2	TGTGCCAGCAGCCAAACAGGGGATTACTATGGCTACACCTTC	CASSQTGDYYGYTF
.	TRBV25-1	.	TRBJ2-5	TGTGCCAGCAGTTCGCTACAACATCAAGAGACCCAGTACTTC	CASSSLQHQETQYF
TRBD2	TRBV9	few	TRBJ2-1	TGTGCCAGCAGCGTAGCAGCGGGAGGGCCGGGGCAGTTCTTC	CASSVAAGGPGQFF
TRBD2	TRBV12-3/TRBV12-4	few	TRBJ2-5	TGTGCCAGCAGTTTTGGGCTAGCGGGAGTAAAAGAGACCCAGTACTTC	CASSFGLAGVKETQYF
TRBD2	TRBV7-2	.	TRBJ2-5	TGTGCCAGCAGCCCGGGGGGGACCCGGGGTCTAGAGACCCAGTACTTC	CASSPGGTRGLETQYF
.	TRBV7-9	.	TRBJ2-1	TGTGCCAGCAGTTACGGTAGCGGTGAGCAGTTCTTC	CASSYGSGEQFF
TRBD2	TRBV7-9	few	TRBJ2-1	TGTGCCAGCAGCTTTAGTTTAGATCCAACTAGCGGCGAGCAGTTCTTC	CASSFSLDPTSGEQFF